This TCR beta chain came from a study of Ad26.COV2.S vaccination and SARS-CoV-2 variants. Treatment of the sample: about 20 received Ad26.COV2.S at low or high dose, single or two shots; 5 received placebo; per-sample allocation not given. Vaccine and placebo recipients were sampled on day 63 after the first injection. The table came from immunoSEQ multiplex PCR; TCRdb's copy has only in-frame clones and leaves some out. The sample holds about 350,000 clones, 80% to 90% seen once. The clonotype was recovered from a person aged 18-65 years who received the Ad26.COV2.S COVID-19 vaccine or a placebo. The sequencing used peripheral blood, collected in a trial of Ad26.COV2.S vaccine versus placebo.

This CDR3 reads CASSPAGNEQFF. Written as DNA, the CDR3 is TGCGCCAGCAGCCCTGCGGGAAATGAGCAGTTCTTC. V is TRBV5-1 and J is TRBJ2-1; a possible D gene is TRBD2 (6 bases). The germline gives CDR1 SGHRS, CDR2 YFSETQ. There are 12 residues in the CDR3. The V and J ends lost 4 bases and 7 bases respectively, with 9 bases between them.